Following are 27 T cell receptor beta chains from one sample sequenced in a study of blood T cell repertoires in COVID-19. Profiling relied on immunoSEQ multiplex PCR, and the TCRdb table lists in-frame clones only, not all of them. The sample has around 130,000 clones, 70% to 90% seen once. The specimen sequenced was PBMCs or T cells enriched from blood (not recorded which). These receptors originate from a woman aged 45-65 years with acute COVID-19.

The genes are TRBV9 and TRBJ1-3, with D hard to call. Deletions cut 0 bases from V and 4 bases from J, with 11 bases between. The CDR3 is made up of 15 amino acids. Germline-derived CDR1 and CDR2 are SGDLS and YYNGEE. The CDR3 here is CASSVAVGGGNTIYF. CDR3 nucleotides: TGTGCCAGCAGCGTAGCGGTAGGAGGGGGAAACACCATATATTTT.

The gene calls are TRBV5-8 and TRBJ2-1; a weak D match, TRBD2 (5 bases). V was clipped by 1 base and J by 6 bases, with 8 bases between them. The CDR3 spans 13 residues. The V gene's germline CDR1 is SGHTS and CDR2 YDEGEE. CDR3 coding DNA: TGTGCCAGCAGCTTGACACGGGGCAATGAGCAGTTCTTC. As protein: CASSLTRGNEQFF.

The chain joins TRBV2 to TRBJ1-2; D gene uncertain. This CDR3 comprises 11 residues. Per the germline V gene, CDR1 is SNHLY and CDR2 is FYNNEI. Trimming took 11 bases from V and 1 from J, leaving 8 bases between them. Here the CDR3 reads CAGQVNYGYTF. In DNA, the CDR3 is TGTGCCGGTCAGGTTAACTATGGCTACACCTTC.

This chain connects TRBV2 to TRBJ2-5; D remains unclear. The CDR3 extends over 15 amino acids. The V and J ends lost 7 bases and 5 bases respectively, with 20 bases between them. From germline, CDR1 is SNHLY and CDR2 FYNNEI. This CDR3 is CASTEDAAARETQYF. Here the CDR3 DNA reads TGTGCCAGCACCGAGGATGCGGCGGCCCGCGAGACCCAGTACTTC.

The chain is built from TRBV3-1 (or the pseudogene TRBV3-2) and TRBJ1-1, with D unresolved. The CDR3 loop spans 14 amino acids. V lost 4 bases, J lost 3 bases, and 12 bases lay in between. From germline, CDR1 is LGHDT and CDR2 YNNKEL (reference sequence). CDR3 amino acids: CASSRGIWDTEAFF. CDR3 DNA sequence: TGTGCCAGCAGCCGCGGGATTTGGGACACTGAAGCTTTCTTT.

Here the CDR3 reads CATSDPGTGSGKETQYF. Here the CDR3 DNA reads TGTGCCACCAGTGATCCCGGGACAGGGAGTGGGAAGGAGACCCAGTACTTC. The rearrangement joins TRBV24-1 to TRBJ2-5; 9 bases map to TRBD1. CDR1 and CDR2 (germline): KGHDR, SFDVKD. The J segment lost 5 bases and the V segment lost 3 bases, leaving 12 bases of the junction unmatched. The length of the CDR3 is 17 residues.

The chain combines TRBV19 with TRBJ1-1; a weak D match, TRBD1 (5 bases). Trimming cost V 3 bases and J 5 bases, with 13 bases left between them. Germline assignment: CDR1 LNHDA and CDR2 SQIVND (reference sequence). This CDR3 is built from 14 residues. CDR3 nucleotide sequence: TGTGCCAGTAGTATGCACTCAGGGCTTACTGAAGCTTTCTTT. Translation: CASSMHSGLTEAFF. Full variable domain (remainder filled in from reference TRBV19 and TRBJ1-1): DGGITQSPKYLFRKEGQNVTLSCEQNLNHDAMYWYRQDPGQGLRLIYYSQIVNDFQKGDIAEGYSVSREKKESFPLTVTSAQKNPTAFYLCASSMHSGLTEAFFGQGTRLTVV.

This rearrangement joins TRBV6-6 to TRBJ2-1; D unclear. Per germline, CDR1 MNHNY and CDR2 SVGAGI (reference sequence). The CDR3 covers 12 residues. The V end was cut by 7 bases, the J end by 3 bases, with 7 bases between. CDR3 in amino acids: CASTPNYNEQFF. The CDR3 bases are TGTGCCAGCACCCCAAACTACAATGAGCAGTTCTTC.

The genes are TRBV21-1 and TRBJ1-1; TRBD1 is the table's D call and was not checked against the DNA. TRBV21-1 is a listed pseudogene. The CDR3 is made up of 15 amino acids. The CDR3 nucleotides read TGTGCCAGCGTACCCCCAGGGACACCGAACACTGAAGCTTTCTTT. Its protein is CASVPPGTPNTEAFF.

The chain employs TRBV10-3 and TRBJ1-4; 9 nucleotides match TRBD1. V lost 10 bases, J lost 8 bases, and 8 bases stayed unmatched. Germline loops: CDR1 ENHRY, CDR2 SYGVKD. The CDR3 has 13 residues. The CDR3: CASKGQGEEKLFF. CDR3 bases: TGTGCCAGCAAGGGACAGGGAGAGGAAAAACTGTTTTTT.

The chain combines TRBV7-2 with TRBJ2-2; D not certain. CDR1 SGHTA and CDR2 FQGNSA come from the germline V gene. The CDR3 loop spans 14 amino acids. V lost 2 bases to trimming and J lost 1 base, with 5 bases between them. CDR3: CASSLHQNTGELFF. As DNA, the CDR3 is TGTGCCAGCAGCTTACATCAGAACACCGGGGAGCTGTTTTTT. Complete variable domain (other parts from reference TRBV7-2 and TRBJ2-2): GAGVSQSPSNKVTEKGKDVELRCDPISGHTALYWYRQSLGQGLEFLIYFQGNSAPDKSGLPSDRFSAERTGGSVSTLTIQRTQQEDSAVYLCASSLHQNTGELFFGEGSRLTVL.

This sequence joins TRBV19 and TRBJ2-2; TRBD2 matches 8 bases. CDR1 and CDR2 (germline): LNHDA, SQIVND (reference sequence). The CDR3 is 15 amino acids. After removal of 5 bases from V and 6 bases from J, the junction contained 8 bases not matched to a gene. As DNA, the CDR3 is TGTGCCAGTAGTCCGATTAGCGGGAATCCCGGGGAGCTGTTTTTT. It specifies CASSPISGNPGELFF.

The chain is built from TRBV28 and TRBJ1-2, with 7 bases lining up with TRBD1. The germline CDR1 and CDR2 sequences are MDHEN and SYDVKM. The CDR3 contains 14 residues. The V segment lost 6 bases and the J segment 1 base; nucleotides outside the gene matches: 5. This chain's CDR3 is CASRRDSLNYGYTF. CDR3 in DNA: TGTGCCAGCAGGCGGGACAGTCTTAACTATGGCTACACCTTC.

This clone was observed a few times. The J gene is TRBJ1-3, the V gene TRBV14, with no clear D. V was pared by 2 bases and J by 2 bases, with 22 bases between. Germline CDR1 SGHDN, CDR2 FVKESK. This CDR3 is built from 19 residues. CDR3 nucleotide sequence: TGTGCCAGCAGCCAATACTTTCGAGGATTTGGCCCGCCTGGAAACACCATATATTTT. This codes for CASSQYFRGFGPPGNTIYF.

The chain couples TRBV5-1 to TRBJ1-1, with 7 bases aligning to TRBD1. This CDR3 is 12 amino acids long. Germline V CDR1 and CDR2: SGHRS, YFSETQ. V lost 4 bases and J lost 8; bases outside the gene matches: 5. This CDR3 reads CASSVTGPEAFF. CDR3 nucleotides: TGCGCCAGCAGCGTGACAGGGCCAGAAGCTTTCTTT.

This rearrangement joins TRBV4-1 to TRBJ2-1; 10 bases match TRBD2. The CDR3 is made up of 15 amino acids. Germline lookup yields CDR1 MGHRA and CDR2 YSYEKL. V shed 4 bases, J shed 3 bases, and the junction held 3 bases outside the gene matches. The CDR3 sequence: CASSRPSGSYNEQFF. The CDR3 nucleotides are TGCGCCAGCAGCCGCCCTAGCGGGAGCTACAATGAGCAGTTCTTC.

A single count supports this clone. The chain joins TRBV7-3 to TRBJ2-1, with D unclear. Germline loops: CDR1 SGHTA, CDR2 FQGTGA. This CDR3 contains 13 residues. The V gene lost 0 bases and the J gene lost 10 bases, with 10 bases spanning the gap. CDR3 sequence reads: CASSLTNSLEQFF. CDR3 sequence (DNA): TGTGCCAGCAGCTTAACGAATAGTCTCGAGCAGTTCTTC. Combining the CDR3 with reference TRBV7-3 and TRBJ2-1 gives the whole variable domain GAGVSQTPSNKVTEKGKYVELRCDPISGHTALYWYRQSLGQGPEFLIYFQGTGAADDSGLPNDRFFAVRPEGSVSTLKIQRTERGDSAVYLCASSLTNSLEQFFGPGTRLTVL.

The chain uses TRBV20-1 and TRBJ2-2; D uncertain. Germline values: CDR1 DFQATT, CDR2 SNEGSKA (reference sequence). The CDR3 is 11 residues long. V gave up 5 bases and J gave up 4 bases, with 5 bases separating them. The CDR3 protein is CSAPSTGELFF. The CDR3 region has the DNA TGCAGTGCTCCCTCCACCGGGGAGCTGTTTTTT.

The chain links TRBV7-9 to TRBJ1-4; D ambiguous. V was clipped by 5 bases and J by 7 bases, with 8 bases between them. This CDR3 is 12 amino acids long. Germline-derived CDR1 and CDR2 are SEHNR and FQNEAQ (reference sequence). CDR3 residues: CASSRGREKLFF. CDR3 sequence (DNA): TGTGCCAGCAGCCGTGGGCGTGAAAAACTGTTTTTT.

The CDR3 DNA reads TGCGCCAGTTCGACTGGGCTAGCCGAAGGAGATGAGCAGTTCTTC. It yields the protein CASSTGLAEGDEQFF. This rearrangement joins TRBV5-1 to TRBJ2-1; TRBD2 is a possible D gene (5 bases). The germline gives CDR1 SGHRS, CDR2 YFSETQ. The CDR3 covers 15 residues. The V end was cut by 8 bases, the J end by 8 bases, with 23 bases between.

The chain uses TRBV11-3 and TRBJ2-7, with a possible D match to TRBD1 (5 bases). Trimming removed 2 bases at V and 3 bases at J, with 17 bases between. CDR3 length equals 16 residues. Germline-derived CDR1 and CDR2 are SGHNT and YENEEA. DNA for the CDR3: TGTGCCAGCAGCTTAAGGGCAGGGCTGACTCTCTACGAGCAGTACTTC. This sequence encodes CASSLRAGLTLYEQYF.

This clone has just a few counts. This chain joins TRBV6-5 and TRBJ1-6; a weak D match, TRBD1 (5 bases). CDR1 MNHEY and CDR2 SVGAGI come from the germline V gene. The CDR3 is 14 amino acids. V lost 5 bases and J 10 bases, leaving 15 bases between the germline ends. CDR3 coding DNA: TGTGCCAGCAGTCAACAGAACCCAGGGTCACCCCTCCACTTT. It specifies CASSQQNPGSPLHF.

The rearrangement joins TRBV7-2 to TRBJ2-2, with TRBD1 identical over 8 bases. The junction had 7 bases not matched to a gene; V was cut back by 4 bases and J by 6 bases. This CDR3 is 15 amino acids long. Per germline, CDR1 SGHTA and CDR2 FQGNSA. CDR3 residues: CASSSGQGIAGELFF. In nucleotides, the CDR3 is TGTGCCAGCAGCTCAGGACAGGGTATTGCCGGGGAGCTGTTTTTT.

CDR3: CASSLSRGTQPQHF. The CDR3 nucleotides are TGTGCCAGCAGCTTATCCCGCGGAACTCAGCCCCAGCATTTT. This chain links TRBV7-2 with TRBJ1-5; no reliable D call. CDR3 length: 14 amino acids. Trimming took 2 bases from V and 6 from J, leaving 11 bases between them. The germline V gene has CDR1 SGHTA and CDR2 FQGNSA.

The gene calls are TRBV6-7 and TRBJ2-7; D gene ambiguous. Being an ORF, TRBV6-7 has a function that is uncertain. V lost 8 bases to trimming and J lost 2 bases, with 4 bases between them. The CDR3 totals 10 residues. CDR3 nucleotides: TGTGCCAGCCTCCCCTACGAGCAGTACTTC. This gives the protein CASLPYEQYF.

This sequence joins TRBV7-2 and TRBJ2-2, with 9 nucleotides matching TRBD1. Unmatched junction bases numbered 5, after V lost 5 bases and J lost 1 base. CDR1 SGHTA and CDR2 FQGNSA come from the germline V gene. CDR3 size: 16 residues. In DNA form, the CDR3 reads TGTGCCAGCAGCCTACAGGGACAGGGGAACACCGGGGAGCTGTTTTTT. It yields the protein CASSLQGQGNTGELFF.

J is TRBJ2-3 and V is TRBV11-2; tentative D call: TRBD2 (6 bases). Between the trimmed V and J ends, which lost 5 bases and 0 bases, there was a span of 21 bases. The CDR3 length is 18 residues. Germline CDR1 is SGHAT and CDR2 is FQNNGV. The CDR3 sequence is CASSGLSAGTQSTDTQYF. In nucleotides, the CDR3 is TGTGCCAGCAGCGGACTCTCGGCGGGGACTCAAAGCACAGATACGCAGTATTTT.